A selection of T cell receptor beta chains follows, all from one sample in a study of immune heterogeneity within non-small cell lung tumors. TCRdb re-derived calls from the multiplex PCR reads in MiXCR, one entry per CDR3 protein. The table records about 2,600 distinct CDR3 sequences, about a sixth of them present only once. The sample taken for sequencing was lung tumor tissue. Every receptor here comes from a woman aged 45-59 years with non-small cell lung cancer. The CDR3 runs from the conserved cysteine through the conserved F or W. D genes are given only for firm matches. A row's size may be missing; if present it is once, few, many or a size class.

>TRBJ2-1|.|.|TRBV20-1
CSAPRQGDEQFF
TGCAGTGCTCCCCGCCAAGGGGACGAGCAGTTCTTC
>TRBJ1-3|medium-sized|TRBD1|TRBV19
CASSIINKGQGSTPGNTIYF
TGTGCCAGTAGTATAATCAACAAAGGACAGGGCTCAACCCCTGGAAACACCATATATTTT
>TRBJ1-3|medium-sized|.|TRBV6-2/TRBV6-3
CASTKSGNTIYF
TGTGCCAGCACTAAATCTGGAAACACCATATATTTT
>TRBJ1-6|medium-sized|.|TRBV15
CATSRHAGTGSSPLHF
TGTGCCACCAGCAGACATGCGGGGACCGGTAGTTCACCCCTCCACTTT
>TRBJ2-1|.|TRBD2|TRBV25-1
CASRGLAQNEQFF
TGTGCCAGCAGGGGACTAGCTCAGAATGAGCAGTTCTTC
>TRBJ2-5|medium-sized|TRBD2|TRBV20-1
CSARDLRLAEETQYF
TGCAGTGCTAGAGATCTCAGACTAGCGGAAGAGACCCAGTACTTC
>TRBJ2-3|medium-sized|TRBD1|TRBV19
CASSDTGADTQYF
TGTGCCAGTAGTGATACAGGGGCGGATACGCAGTATTTT
>TRBJ1-1|medium-sized|.|TRBV28
CASSLGARYGAEAFF
TGTGCCAGCAGTTTGGGCGCAAGGTACGGGGCTGAAGCTTTCTTT
>TRBJ2-7|.|TRBD2|TRBV4-1
CASSDRASGGPYEQDF
TGCGCCAGCAGCGATCGGGCTAGCGGGGGCCCTTACGAGCAGGACTTC
>TRBJ1-6|medium-sized|TRBD1|TRBV6-1
CASSEDRLSSYNSPLHF
TGTGCCAGCAGCGAGGACAGGCTGAGCTCCTATAATTCACCCCTCCACTTT
>TRBJ1-6|medium-sized|TRBD1|TRBV6-1
CASSPVGQGLSPLHF
TGTGCCAGCTCCCCGGTAGGACAGGGATTGTCACCCCTCCACTTT
>TRBJ2-1|.|.|TRBV3-1
CASSQVAHEQFF
TGTGCCAGCAGCCAAGTCGCGCATGAGCAGTTCTTC
>TRBJ1-1|medium-sized|.|TRBV20-1
CSASHRETEAFF
TGCAGTGCTAGCCACAGGGAAACTGAAGCTTTCTTT
>TRBJ2-2|.|.|TRBV20-1
CSARPERQFGGLFF
TGCAGTGCTAGGCCAGAACGACAGTTCGGGGGGCTGTTTTTT
>TRBJ2-5|.|TRBD1|TRBV19
CASSMGRGLGETQYF
TGTGCCAGTAGTATGGGCAGGGGGCTAGGAGAGACCCAGTACTTC
>TRBJ2-5|few|.|TRBV4-3
CASSPDAVGETQYF
TGCGCCAGCAGCCCAGACGCCGTGGGCGAGACCCAGTACTTC
>TRBJ1-6|medium-sized|.|TRBV19
CASSISDSHNSPLHF
TGTGCCAGTAGTATATCGGACAGTCATAATTCACCCCTCCACTTT
>TRBJ2-2|medium-sized|TRBD1|TRBV10-3
CATGPSSVRDRGTGELFF
TGTGCCACGGGGCCATCCTCCGTCCGGGACAGGGGTACCGGGGAGCTGTTTTTT
>TRBJ2-7|medium-sized|.|TRBV20-1
CSARDPAGPYEQYF
TGCAGTGCTAGAGATCCGGCGGGACCCTACGAGCAGTACTTC
>TRBJ2-7|medium-sized|.|TRBV6-1
CASRDYAGEQYF
TGTGCCAGCAGGGACTACGCTGGCGAGCAGTACTTC
>TRBJ2-1|few|TRBD2|TRBV10-3
CAISTSGSGYNEQFF
TGTGCCATCTCGACTAGCGGGAGTGGTTACAATGAGCAGTTCTTC
>TRBJ2-2|medium-sized|TRBD1|TRBV5-1
CASSLERGPGTGELFF
TGCGCCAGCAGCTTGGAGAGGGGGCCGGGCACCGGGGAGCTGTTTTTT
>TRBJ1-4|medium-sized|.|TRBV4-2
CASSQDTGGASEKLFF
TGTGCCAGCAGCCAAGATACGGGGGGCGCGAGTGAAAAACTGTTTTTT
>TRBJ2-7|medium-sized|.|TRBV3-1
CASSHPVFNSYEQYF
TGTGCCAGCAGCCACCCCGTATTTAACTCCTACGAGCAGTACTTC
>TRBJ1-2|.|TRBD1|TRBV19
CASSAHSGQSSGYTF
TGTGCCAGTAGTGCCCACTCGGGACAGTCTAGTGGCTACACCTTC
>TRBJ2-5|.|.|TRBV5-4
CASSLPSPEGVKTQYF
TGTGCCAGCAGCTTGCCCTCCCCCGAGGGAGTTAAGACCCAGTACTTC
>TRBJ2-7|.|TRBD1|TRBV9
CASSAPGGQGVYEQYF
TGTGCCAGCAGCGCCCCGGGGGGACAGGGGGTCTACGAGCAGTACTTC
>TRBJ2-3|.|.|TRBV5-1
CASSFNTYTQYF
TGCGCCAGCAGCTTTAACACATATACGCAGTATTTT
>TRBJ2-7|medium-sized|TRBD1|TRBV5-6
CASSPGSGTESYEQYF
TGTGCCAGCAGCCCCGGGTCGGGGACAGAATCCTACGAGCAGTACTTC
>TRBJ1-5|medium-sized|.|TRBV20-1
CSAGEWGSGSNQPQHF
TGCAGTGCTGGAGAGTGGGGTAGCGGTAGCAATCAGCCCCAGCATTTT
>TRBJ2-2|few|.|TRBV5-4
CASSYDSIRNTGELFF
TGTGCCAGCAGCTACGACTCGATCAGGAACACCGGGGAGCTGTTTTTT
>TRBJ1-2|medium-sized|.|TRBV7-2
CASSLEGDGYTF
TGTGCCAGCAGCTTAGAGGGGGATGGCTACACCTTC
>TRBJ2-7|.|TRBD1|TRBV11-2
CASSLGNRGYEQYF
TGTGCCAGCAGCTTGGGTAACAGGGGTTACGAGCAGTACTTC
>TRBJ2-1|once|.|TRBV7-8
CASSLVRGDEQFF
TGTGCCAGCAGCTTAGTAAGGGGGGATGAGCAGTTCTTC
>TRBJ1-1|medium-sized|.|TRBV28
CASRSTGLDTEAFF
TGTGCCAGCAGGTCAACAGGGCTCGACACTGAAGCTTTCTTT
>TRBJ2-2|few|TRBD1|TRBV10-1
CASSENRGLITVGELFF
TGCGCCAGCAGTGAGAACAGGGGGCTAATTACAGTCGGGGAGCTGTTTTTT
>TRBJ1-5|once|.|TRBV19
CASNRGLGYGQPQHF
TGTGCCAGTAACCGCGGGTTGGGTTACGGTCAGCCCCAGCATTTT
>TRBJ2-7|medium-sized|.|TRBV18
CASSPNGPQLTYEQYF
TGTGCCAGCTCACCAAACGGTCCGCAGTTAACCTACGAGCAGTACTTC
>TRBJ1-4|medium-sized|.|TRBV10-3
CAIRRTDNEKLFF
TGTGCCATCAGGAGGACAGATAATGAAAAACTGTTTTTT
>TRBJ1-5|medium-sized|.|TRBV20-1
CSASHGGNQPQHF
TGCAGTGCAAGCCACGGAGGCAATCAGCCCCAGCATTTT
>TRBJ2-2|medium-sized|TRBD2|TRBV11-2
CASSLGIAGEGDGELFF
TGTGCCAGCAGCCTCGGGATAGCGGGAGAGGGAGACGGGGAGCTGTTTTTT
>TRBJ1-5|medium-sized|.|TRBV5-6
CASSLGGPGNQPQHF
TGTGCCAGCAGCCTTGGGGGGCCGGGCAATCAGCCCCAGCATTTT
>TRBJ1-1|large|.|TRBV15
CATSKGRSRGTEAFF
TGTGCCACCAGCAAGGGTCGTTCTAGAGGGACTGAAGCTTTCTTT
>TRBJ1-1|medium-sized|.|TRBV11-2
CASSARGKVGAFF
TGTGCCAGCAGCGCCCGGGGGAAGGTTGGGGCTTTCTTT
>TRBJ2-7|medium-sized|TRBD2|TRBV20-1
CSARPGLAGYEQYF
TGCAGTGCTAGGCCCGGACTAGCGGGCTACGAGCAGTACTTC
>TRBJ2-7|medium-sized|TRBD2|TRBV4-1
CASSQDHPSGAGSYEQYF
TGCGCCAGCAGCCAAGACCACCCTAGCGGGGCGGGCTCCTACGAGCAGTACTTC
>TRBJ2-1|medium-sized|.|TRBV7-2
CASSLAPEVWDNEQFF
TGTGCCAGCAGCTTAGCGCCGGAGGTTTGGGACAATGAGCAGTTCTTC
>TRBJ1-5|medium-sized|.|TRBV20-1
CSATSGNQPQHF
TGCAGTGCTACCTCAGGCAATCAGCCCCAGCATTTT
>TRBJ2-1|medium-sized|.|TRBV19
CASKGVGPYNEQFF
TGTGCCAGTAAGGGGGTAGGGCCCTACAATGAGCAGTTCTTC
>TRBJ2-1|medium-sized|TRBD1|TRBV7-6
CASSSTGSSYNEQFF
TGTGCCAGCAGTTCGACAGGGAGCTCCTACAATGAGCAGTTCTTC
>TRBJ1-5|medium-sized|TRBD1|TRBV7-2
CASSSYRGNQPQHF
TGTGCCAGCAGCTCGTACAGGGGAAATCAGCCCCAGCATTTT
>TRBJ2-3|.|TRBD1|TRBV5-4
CASSERGQGTDTQYF
TGTGCCAGCAGCGAAAGGGGACAGGGCACAGATACGCAGTATTTT
>TRBJ2-3|medium-sized|.|TRBV5-6
CASSLANWGDTQYF
TGTGCCAGCAGCTTGGCCAACTGGGGGGATACGCAGTATTTT
>TRBJ1-2|large|.|TRBV6-2/TRBV6-3
CASSYEGSRAYGYTF
TGTGCCAGCAGCTATGAGGGATCCCGGGCCTATGGCTACACCTTC
>TRBJ2-1|.|TRBD2|TRBV7-9
CTSSLAAGERNEQFF
TGTACCAGCAGCCTCGCGGCGGGAGAAAGGAACGAGCAGTTCTTC
>TRBJ2-7|medium-sized|.|TRBV4-1
CASSQELLVQATYEQYF
TGCGCCAGCAGCCAAGAGCTGCTGGTACAGGCAACCTACGAGCAGTACTTC